Below, 27 T cell receptor beta chains from the same sample are listed, as sequenced in a study of T cell responses to AZD1222 COVID-19 vaccine. Sequenced by immunoSEQ multiplex PCR; TCRdb stores in-frame clones only, minus some. The data show over 150,000 clones, approximately 87% seen once. Material: peripheral blood, obtained on day 0 of MenACWY control vaccination. Every receptor here comes from an adult in good health.

The chain is built from TRBV6-5 and TRBJ1-1, with D tentatively TRBD1 (6 bases). Germline V gene lookup returns CDR1 MNHEY and CDR2 SVGAGI. This CDR3 region has 12 residues. The V gene lost 7 bases and the J gene lost 12 bases, with 18 bases spanning the gap. CDR3 DNA: TGTGCCAGCACCCCCGGGGGGCGTAGGTCTTTCTTT. This gives the protein CASTPGGRRSFF.

This chain uses TRBV4-2 with TRBJ1-6; TRBD1 matches at 7 bases. Germline lookup yields CDR1 LGHNA and CDR2 YNFKEQ. Trimming removed 0 bases from V and 8 bases from J; junction bases left unmatched: 7. The CDR3 sequence is 16 residues long. CDR3 region: CASSQDTRQGHSPLHF. CDR3 nucleotide sequence: TGTGCCAGCAGCCAAGATACCCGACAGGGACATTCACCCCTCCACTTT.

The V and J genes are TRBV3-1 (or the pseudogene TRBV3-2) and TRBJ2-6; D tentatively reads TRBD1 or TRBD2 (6 bases each). Trimming shortened V by 4 bases and J by 0 bases, and 10 bases separated the two germline ends. Germline values: CDR1 LGHDT, CDR2 YNNKEL (reference sequence). The CDR3 length is 16 residues. CDR3 in amino acids: CASSLRGLSGANVLTF. The CDR3 coding sequence is TGTGCCAGCAGCCTCCGGGGGCTCTCTGGGGCCAACGTCCTGACTTTC.

This clone occurred once. The rearrangement links TRBV14 to TRBJ1-1, with no clear D. V dropped 5 bases and J dropped 0 bases, with 7 bases sitting between them. The CDR3 spans 13 residues. CDR1 and CDR2 from the germline V gene are SGHDN and FVKESK. The CDR3 bases are TGTGCCAGCAGCGCTCAGTTGAACACTGAAGCTTTCTTT. Amino acids: CASSAQLNTEAFF.

The rearrangement joins TRBV5-1 to TRBJ2-5; D might be TRBD1 (5 bases). Trimming pared 7 bases from V and 0 bases from J, leaving 13 bases between. Germline loops: CDR1 SGHRS, CDR2 YFSETQ. The CDR3 is made up of 14 amino acids. CDR3 in DNA: TGCGCCAGCTATGACAGAAGGTACCAAGAGACCCAGTACTTC. Its translation: CASYDRRYQETQYF.

The V gene is TRBV10-2, the J gene TRBJ1-1, with 7 bases matching TRBD1. V shed 6 bases and J 4 bases; nucleotides not matched to a gene: 5. Germline V gene sequence: CDR1 WSHSY, CDR2 SAAADI. This CDR3 spans 13 amino acids. In DNA form, the CDR3 reads TGCGCCAGCAGAAACCAGGGGGGCACTGAAGCTTTCTTT. Amino acid sequence: CASRNQGGTEAFF.

The chain is built from TRBV6-5 and TRBJ1-1; TRBD1 agrees at 8 bases. V dropped 6 bases and J dropped 0; count of bases not matched to a gene: 6. The germline gives CDR1 MNHEY, CDR2 SVGAGI. The CDR3 consists of 15 residues. Here the CDR3 reads CASSARTGLNTEAFF. The CDR3 DNA is TGTGCCAGCAGCGCCCGGACAGGGCTGAACACTGAAGCTTTCTTT.

The V call is TRBV4-1, the J call TRBJ1-2, with 7 positions matching TRBD1. The germline CDR1 and CDR2 sequences are MGHRA and YSYEKL. The V and J ends lost 2 bases and 2 bases, in that order; junction bases with no gene match: 5. This CDR3 comprises 15 residues. CDR3 sequence reads: CASSQLQGKNYGYTF. In nucleotides, the CDR3 is TGCGCCAGCAGCCAACTACAGGGGAAAAACTATGGCTACACCTTC.

The chain combines TRBV15 with TRBJ2-7; D possibly uses TRBD1 or TRBD2 (5 bases each). The CDR3 extends over 12 amino acids. Trimming shortened V by 5 bases and J by 5 bases, and 10 bases separated the two germline ends. Germline V lookup: CDR1 LNHNV, CDR2 YYDKDF (reference sequence). CDR3 nucleotides: TGTGCCACCAGCCCAGGGACCCACGAGCAGTACGTC. Its protein product is CATSPGTHEQYV.

This chain connects TRBV19 to TRBJ2-2; tentatively, D is TRBD1 (6 bases). Germline CDR1 LNHDA, CDR2 SQIVND (reference sequence). This CDR3 region has 16 residues. The ends were cut back, 7 bases at V and 6 bases at J, with 21 bases in the middle. CDR3 in DNA: TGTGCCAGTACACTGGCGGACAGTTGGGGCGCCGGGGAGCTGTTTTTT. Translating gives CASTLADSWGAGELFF.

The chain employs TRBV30 and TRBJ2-5, with no clear D. This CDR3 contains 16 residues. Germline V gives CDR1 GTSNPN, CDR2 SVGIG (reference sequence). V shed 4 bases and J shed 1 base, with 19 bases lying between them. In nucleotides, the CDR3 is TGTGCCTGGACCTACCCCAGGAACAGCTTCCAAGAGACCCAGTACTTC. Amino acids: CAWTYPRNSFQETQYF.

J is TRBJ2-1 and V is TRBV11-1; TRBD2 is a possible D gene (6 bases). CDR1 is SGHAT and CDR2 is FQDESV in the germline V gene (reference sequence). The CDR3 spans 15 residues. Trimming stripped 2 bases from V and 5 bases from J, with 13 bases between. For the CDR3, the DNA is TGTGCCAGCAGCTTACCCGGACTACCGAACAATGAGCAGTTCTTC. Its protein is CASSLPGLPNNEQFF. The variable domain in full, with the rest retrieved from reference TRBV11-1 and TRBJ2-1, is EAEVAQSPRYKITEKSQAVAFWCDPISGHATLYWYRQILGQGPELLVQFQDESVVDDSQLPKDRFSAERLKGVDSTLKIQPAELGDSAMYLCASSLPGLPNNEQFFGPGTRLTVL.

The chain combines TRBV15 with TRBJ2-7, with TRBD1 matching 7 bases. This CDR3 has 15 amino acids. V shed 1 base, J shed 6 bases, and the junction held 9 bases outside the gene matches. The germline V gene has CDR1 LNHNV and CDR2 YYDKDF (reference sequence). The CDR3 nucleotides are TGTGCCACCAGCAGAGCAACAGGGGTTGCAAGCGAGCAGTACGTC. Protein: CATSRATGVASEQYV.

CDR3 DNA sequence: TGTGCCAGCGTTCTCGGGGGGGCGCTTCGTACTGAAGCTTTCTTT. It translates to CASVLGGALRTEAFF. This chain connects TRBV28 to TRBJ1-1; TRBD1 is a possible D gene (6 bases). CDR3 length: 15 amino acids. CDR1 and CDR2 (germline): MDHEN, SYDVKM. V was cut by 8 bases and J by 5 bases, with 21 bases left in between.

The chain is built from TRBV6-1 and TRBJ1-5; the match to TRBD1 covers 10 bases. The trim removed 4 bases at V and 6 bases at J, leaving 9 bases unmatched. Germline lookup yields CDR1 MNHNS and CDR2 SASEGT. This CDR3 is 16 amino acids long. CDR3 nucleotide sequence: TGTGCCAGCAGTGTCGCGGGACAGGGGAGAGTTCAGCCCCAGCATTTT. It translates to CASSVAGQGRVQPQHF.

This chain uses TRBV4-1 with TRBJ2-7; 9 nucleotides line up with TRBD1. Germline values: CDR1 MGHRA, CDR2 YSYEKL. V was clipped by 2 bases and J by 4 bases; unmatched bases: 6. This CDR3 region has 15 residues. In DNA form, the CDR3 reads TGCGCCAGCAGCCAAAATGACAGGGGGTGTTACGAGCAGTACGTC. Encoded protein: CASSQNDRGCYEQYV.

The genes are TRBV6-5 and TRBJ1-6; 11 bases map to TRBD1. Germline values: CDR1 MNHEY, CDR2 SVGAGI. The CDR3 length is 13 residues. V lost 11 bases to trimming and J lost 10 bases; unmatched junction nucleotides: 7. The CDR3 DNA follows: TGTGCCGGCATGGGACAGGGGGACTCACCCCTCCACTTT. Translation: CAGMGQGDSPLHF.

Regarding this clone: Other DNA sequences in this specimen translate into the identical CDR3. The chain is built from TRBV7-9 and TRBJ2-3; D ambiguous. The CDR3 extends over 11 amino acids. V lost 3 bases and J lost 6, with 4 bases in between. CDR1 is SEHNR, CDR2 FQNEAQ, per germline (reference sequence). The CDR3 sequence is CASSFTDTQYF. DNA for the CDR3: TGTGCCAGCAGCTTCACCGATACGCAGTATTTT. Full variable domain (remainder filled in from reference TRBV7-9 and TRBJ2-3): DTGVSQNPRHKITKRGQNVTFRCDPISEHNRLYWYRQTLGQGPEFLTYFQNEAQLEKSRLLSDRFSAERPKGSFSTLEIQRTEQGDSAMYLCASSFTDTQYFGPGTRLTVL.

The chain employs TRBV9 and TRBJ1-1; D call uncertain. This CDR3 has 14 amino acids. CDR1 and CDR2 (germline): SGDLS, YYNGEE. Trimming stripped 2 bases from V and 4 bases from J, with 12 bases between. Written as DNA, the CDR3 is TGTGCCAGCAGCGTCTTTCCCCAGAGCACTGAAGCTTTCTTT. Translated: CASSVFPQSTEAFF.

The rearrangement uses TRBV5-4 and TRBJ1-1; D call uncertain. The CDR3 spans 14 residues. The germline gives CDR1 SGHNT, CDR2 YYREEE (reference sequence). Trimming shortened V by 4 bases and J by 3 bases, and 13 bases separated the two germline ends. CDR3 region: CASSEGRRDTEAFF. The CDR3 DNA reads as TGTGCCAGCAGCGAAGGGAGGAGAGACACTGAAGCTTTCTTT.

The chain has TRBV27 and TRBJ1-2; D is perhaps TRBD1 (5 bases). V was pared by 4 bases and J by 10 bases, with 16 bases between. Germline V gene data show CDR1 as MNHEY and CDR2 as SMNVEV (reference sequence). This CDR3 comprises 13 residues. The CDR3 bases are TGTGCCAGCAGTTCGACAGCGTCTAGAGACTACACCTTC. Translating gives CASSSTASRDYTF.

The J gene is TRBJ1-1, the V gene TRBV7-9; 7 positions agree with TRBD1. The trim removed 5 bases at V and 1 base at J, leaving 7 bases unmatched. The CDR3 runs 15 residues. Germline-derived CDR1 and CDR2 are SEHNR and FQNEAQ (reference sequence). In DNA, the CDR3 is TGTGCCAGCAGCCCGAAAGGGACAGCGAACACTGAAGCTTTCTTT. Encoded protein: CASSPKGTANTEAFF. Based on the CDR3 plus reference TRBV7-9 and TRBJ1-1, the full variable domain is DTGVSQNPRHKITKRGQNVTFRCDPISEHNRLYWYRQTLGQGPEFLTYFQNEAQLEKSRLLSDRFSAERPKGSFSTLEIQRTEQGDSAMYLCASSPKGTANTEAFFGQGTRLTVV.

The V gene is TRBV28, the J gene TRBJ1-5; 11 nucleotides line up with TRBD1. J was trimmed by 2 bases and V by 6 bases; bases with no gene match: 3. Germline V gene data show CDR1 as MDHEN and CDR2 as SYDVKM. The CDR3 covers 15 residues. CDR3 DNA: TGTGCCAGCAGGGGGACAGGGGGAGGCAATCAGCCCCAGCATTTT. It specifies CASRGTGGGNQPQHF.

The table lists this clone with a few counts. CDR3: CASSIDRNTEAFF. CDR3 nucleotides: TGTGCCAGTAGTATAGACAGGAACACTGAAGCTTTCTTT. The genes are TRBV19 and TRBJ1-1; D is ambiguous. V shed 0 bases and J shed 1 base, with 3 bases lying between them. The germline gives CDR1 LNHDA, CDR2 SQIVND (reference sequence). This CDR3 is built from 13 residues. The whole variable domain, remainder taken from reference TRBV19 and TRBJ1-1, is DGGITQSPKYLFRKEGQNVTLSCEQNLNHDAMYWYRQDPGQGLRLIYYSQIVNDFQKGDIAEGYSVSREKKESFPLTVTSAQKNPTAFYLCASSIDRNTEAFFGQGTRLTVV.

V and J are TRBV6-6 and TRBJ1-6, with D hard to call. The CDR3 loop spans 14 amino acids. V was pared by 4 bases and J by 7 bases, with 11 bases between. CDR1 is MNHNY and CDR2 is SVGAGI in the germline V gene (reference sequence). The DNA of the CDR3 is TGTGCCAGCAGTTCCGGACGGGAAAATTCACCCCTCCACTTT. Its protein product is CASSSGRENSPLHF.

This clone was detected a few times. This sequence joins TRBV3-1 (or the pseudogene TRBV3-2) and TRBJ2-1; 11 positions match TRBD2. The CDR3 covers 19 residues. Germline V gene sequence: CDR1 LGHDT, CDR2 YNNKEL (reference sequence). V was pared by 3 bases and J by 0 bases, with 10 bases of the junction left unmatched. Written as DNA, the CDR3 is TGTGCCAGCAGCCACACCGGGACTAGCGGTTTTGGCTCCTACAATGAGCAGTTCTTC. Translated, it gives CASSHTGTSGFGSYNEQFF.

The chain joins TRBV5-1 to TRBJ2-1, with no clear D. Trimming removed 3 bases from V and 9 bases from J, with 16 bases in between. From germline, CDR1 is SGHRS and CDR2 YFSETQ. The length of the CDR3 is 14 residues. CDR3: CASSSATGGTEQFF. The CDR3 DNA follows: TGCGCCAGCAGCTCCGCCACCGGCGGCACTGAGCAGTTCTTC.